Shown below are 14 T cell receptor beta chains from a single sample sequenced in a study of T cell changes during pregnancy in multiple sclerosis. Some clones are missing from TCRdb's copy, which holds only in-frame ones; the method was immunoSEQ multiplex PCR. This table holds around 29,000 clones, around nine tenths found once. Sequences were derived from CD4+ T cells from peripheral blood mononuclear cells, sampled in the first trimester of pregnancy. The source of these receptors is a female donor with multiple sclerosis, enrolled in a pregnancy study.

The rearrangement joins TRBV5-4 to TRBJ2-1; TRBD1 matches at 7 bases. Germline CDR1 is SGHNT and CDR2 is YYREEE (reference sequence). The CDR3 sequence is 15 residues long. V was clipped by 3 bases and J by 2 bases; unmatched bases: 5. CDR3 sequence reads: CASSSNRGPYNEQFF. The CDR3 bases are TGTGCCAGCAGCTCAAACAGGGGCCCCTACAATGAGCAGTTCTTC.

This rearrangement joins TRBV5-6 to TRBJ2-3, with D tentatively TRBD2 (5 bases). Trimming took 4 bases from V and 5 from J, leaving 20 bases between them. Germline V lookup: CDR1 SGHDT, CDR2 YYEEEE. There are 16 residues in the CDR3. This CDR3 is CASSRMVTGSKDTQYF. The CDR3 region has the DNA TGTGCCAGCAGCCGGATGGTTACGGGAAGTAAAGATACGCAGTATTTT.

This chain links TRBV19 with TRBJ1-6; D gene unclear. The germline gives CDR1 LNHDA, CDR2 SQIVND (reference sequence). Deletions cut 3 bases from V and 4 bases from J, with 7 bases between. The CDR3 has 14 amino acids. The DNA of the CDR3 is TGTGCCAGTAGTATGGTAGAGTATAATTCACCCCTCCACTTT. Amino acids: CASSMVEYNSPLHF.

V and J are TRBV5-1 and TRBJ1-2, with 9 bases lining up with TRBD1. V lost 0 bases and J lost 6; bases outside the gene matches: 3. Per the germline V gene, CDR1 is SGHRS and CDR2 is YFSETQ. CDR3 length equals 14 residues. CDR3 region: CASSLEGTGHGYTF. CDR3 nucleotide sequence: TGCGCCAGCAGCTTGGAGGGGACAGGGCATGGCTACACCTTC.

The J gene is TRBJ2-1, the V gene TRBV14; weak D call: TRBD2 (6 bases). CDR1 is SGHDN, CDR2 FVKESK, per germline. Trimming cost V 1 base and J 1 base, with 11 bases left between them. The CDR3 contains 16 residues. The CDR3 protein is CASSQVGGRSYNEQFF. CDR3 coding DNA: TGTGCCAGCAGCCAAGTAGGAGGGCGTTCCTACAATGAGCAGTTCTTC.

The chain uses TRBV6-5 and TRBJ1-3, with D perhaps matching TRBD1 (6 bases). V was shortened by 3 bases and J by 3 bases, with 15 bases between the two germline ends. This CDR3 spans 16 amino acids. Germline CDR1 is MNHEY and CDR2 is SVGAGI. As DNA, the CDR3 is TGTGCCAGCAGTTATGGTCTAGGGGGGGTTGGAAACACCATATATTTT. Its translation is CASSYGLGGVGNTIYF.

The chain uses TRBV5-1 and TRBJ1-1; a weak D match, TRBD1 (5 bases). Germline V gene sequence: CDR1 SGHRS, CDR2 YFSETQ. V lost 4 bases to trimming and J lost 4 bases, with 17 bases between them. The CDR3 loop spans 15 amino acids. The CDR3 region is CASSPRGGEGTEAFF. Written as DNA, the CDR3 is TGCGCCAGCAGCCCCCGGGGGGGGGAGGGCACTGAAGCTTTCTTT.

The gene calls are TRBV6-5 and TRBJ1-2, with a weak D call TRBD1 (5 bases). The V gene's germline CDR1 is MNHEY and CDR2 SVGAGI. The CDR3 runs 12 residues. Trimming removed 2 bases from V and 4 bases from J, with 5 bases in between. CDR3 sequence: CASSYRGYGYTF. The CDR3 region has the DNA TGTGCCAGCAGTTACAGGGGCTATGGCTACACCTTC.

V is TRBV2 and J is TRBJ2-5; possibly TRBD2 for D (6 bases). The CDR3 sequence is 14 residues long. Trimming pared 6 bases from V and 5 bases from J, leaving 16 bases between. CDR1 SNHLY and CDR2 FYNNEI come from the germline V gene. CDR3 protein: CASRGGTGGETQYF. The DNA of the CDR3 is TGTGCCAGCAGGGGCGGGACCGGAGGGGAGACCCAGTACTTC. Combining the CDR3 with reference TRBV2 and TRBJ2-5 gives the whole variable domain EPEVTQTPSHQVTQMGQEVILRCVPISNHLYFYWYRQILGQKVEFLVSFYNNEISEKSEIFDDQFSVERPDGSNFTLKIRSTKLEDSAMYFCASRGGTGGETQYFGPGTRLLVL.

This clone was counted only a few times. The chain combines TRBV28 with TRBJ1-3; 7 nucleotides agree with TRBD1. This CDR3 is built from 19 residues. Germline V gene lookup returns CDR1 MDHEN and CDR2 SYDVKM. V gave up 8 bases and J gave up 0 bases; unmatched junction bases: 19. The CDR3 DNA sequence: TGTGCCAGCGTACCCGGGACAGCGGCCACAGGCACCTCTGGAAACACCATATATTTT. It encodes CASVPGTAATGTSGNTIYF.

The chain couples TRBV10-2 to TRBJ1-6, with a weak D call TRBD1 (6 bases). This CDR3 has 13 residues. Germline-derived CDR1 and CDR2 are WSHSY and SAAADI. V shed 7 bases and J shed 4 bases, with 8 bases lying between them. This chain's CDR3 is CASTGQYNSPLHF. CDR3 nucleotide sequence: TGCGCCAGCACAGGACAGTATAATTCACCCCTCCACTTT.

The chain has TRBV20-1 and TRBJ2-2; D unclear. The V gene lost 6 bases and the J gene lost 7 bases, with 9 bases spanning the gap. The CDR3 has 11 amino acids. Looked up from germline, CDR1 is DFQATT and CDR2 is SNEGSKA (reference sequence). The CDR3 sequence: CSAPVYGELFF. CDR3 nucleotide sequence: TGCAGTGCCCCGGTTTACGGGGAGCTGTTTTTT.

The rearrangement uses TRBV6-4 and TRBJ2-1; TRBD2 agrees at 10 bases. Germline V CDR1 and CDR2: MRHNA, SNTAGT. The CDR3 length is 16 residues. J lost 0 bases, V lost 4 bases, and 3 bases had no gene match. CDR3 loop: CASSAVAGGSYNEQFF. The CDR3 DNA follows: TGTGCCAGCAGTGCCGTAGCGGGGGGCTCCTACAATGAGCAGTTCTTC.

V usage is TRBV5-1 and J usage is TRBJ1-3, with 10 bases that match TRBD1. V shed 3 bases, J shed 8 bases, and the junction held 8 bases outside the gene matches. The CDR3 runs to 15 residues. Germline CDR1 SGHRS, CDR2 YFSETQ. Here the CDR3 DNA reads TGCGCCAGCAGCTCGGAGACAGGGGGCGTTTACACCATATATTTT. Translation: CASSSETGGVYTIYF.